Presented here are 19 T cell receptor beta chains from one specimen sequenced in a study of blood T cell repertoires in COVID-19. Generated by immunoSEQ multiplex PCR, the TCRdb table keeps only in-frame clones and is missing some. Among fewer than 140,000 clones listed, about four fifths were seen once. The sample consisted of peripheral blood. These receptors came from a woman aged 55-70 years with acute or convalescent COVID-19.

This chain connects TRBV7-6 to TRBJ1-5; no firm D call. With 4 bases removed from V and 5 bases from J, the gap between germline ends came to 9 bases. CDR1 and CDR2 (germline): SGHVS, FNYEAQ. CDR3 size: 13 residues. In DNA, the CDR3 is TGTGCCAGCAGCTCTGTACCAGATCAGCCCCAGCATTTT. It codes for CASSSVPDQPQHF. The full variable domain, its missing parts supplied by reference TRBV7-6 and TRBJ1-5, is GAGVSQSPRYKVTKRGQDVALRCDPISGHVSLYWYRQALGQGPEFLTYFNYEAQQDKSGLPNDRFSAERPEGSISTLTIQRTEQRDSAMYRCASSSVPDQPQHFGDGTRLSIL.

V gene TRBV30 combines with J gene TRBJ2-5; TRBD1 aligns across 9 bases. CDR1 is GTSNPN and CDR2 is SVGIG in the germline V gene (reference sequence). V shed 4 bases, J shed 2 bases, and the junction held 5 bases outside the gene matches. This CDR3 region has 14 residues. The CDR3 loop reads CAWNPGQGQETQYF. In DNA, the CDR3 is TGTGCCTGGAATCCGGGACAGGGACAAGAGACCCAGTACTTC.

The J gene is TRBJ2-1, the V gene TRBV3-1 (or the pseudogene TRBV3-2), with TRBD2 identical over 9 bases. Germline CDR1 LGHDT, CDR2 YNNKEL (reference sequence). CDR3 length equals 16 residues. After removal of 0 bases from V and 2 bases from J, the junction contained 2 bases not matched to a gene. As DNA, the CDR3 is TGTGCCAGCAGCCAAGAGCTAGCGGGGCCCTACAATGAGCAGTTCTTC. It encodes CASSQELAGPYNEQFF.

The CDR3 is CASSLERGPDTQYF. CDR3 DNA sequence: TGCGCCAGCAGCTTGGAGCGGGGCCCAGATACGCAGTATTTT. The rearrangement joins TRBV5-1 to TRBJ2-3; the match to TRBD2 covers 7 bases. Germline-derived CDR1 and CDR2 are SGHRS and YFSETQ. The ends lost 0 bases at V and 4 bases at J; junction bases unmatched: 2. The CDR3 contains 14 residues. The variable domain in full, with the rest retrieved from reference TRBV5-1 and TRBJ2-3, is KAGVTQTPRYLIKTRGQQVTLSCSPISGHRSVSWYQQTPGQGLQFLFEYFSETQRNKGNFPGRFSGRQFSNSRSEMNVSTLELGDSALYLCASSLERGPDTQYFGPGTRLTVL.

The CDR3 here is CASSLGVANEKLFF. The CDR3 region has the DNA TGTGCCAGCAGCCTCGGAGTAGCTAATGAAAAACTGTTTTTT. The chain links TRBV5-4 to TRBJ1-4; D unresolved. The ends were cut back, 4 bases at V and 3 bases at J, with 10 bases in the middle. The CDR3 contains 14 residues. CDR1 and CDR2 (germline): SGHNT, YYREEE (reference sequence). The full variable domain, completed using reference TRBV5-4 and TRBJ1-4, is ETGVTQSPTHLIKTRGQQVTLRCSSQSGHNTVSWYQQALGQGPQFIFQYYREEENGRGNFPPRFSGLQFPNYSSELNVNALELDDSALYLCASSLGVANEKLFFGSGTQLSVL.

V gene TRBV27 combines with J gene TRBJ1-1; D is unresolved. Germline CDR1 is MNHEY and CDR2 is SMNVEV (reference sequence). CDR3 length: 13 residues. Trimming took off 3 bases at V and 7 bases at J, with 12 bases between the two ends. CDR3: CASSFNQAGEAFF. The CDR3 DNA reads TGTGCCAGCAGTTTTAACCAGGCGGGTGAAGCTTTCTTT.

This chain links TRBV10-1 with TRBJ2-3, with 9 bases lining up with TRBD2. Germline V CDR1 and CDR2: WNHNN, SYGVQD (reference sequence). Germline trimming cut 3 bases from V and 4 bases from J; bases unmatched to any gene: 5. This CDR3 is 15 amino acids long. The CDR3 DNA reads TGCGCCAGCAGTGACGCTAGCGGGAATGCAGATACGCAGTATTTT. It codes for CASSDASGNADTQYF.

The chain combines TRBV19 with TRBJ1-1, with 7 bases aligning to TRBD1. The germline gives CDR1 LNHDA, CDR2 SQIVND (reference sequence). J gave up 5 bases and V 4 bases, and 7 bases lay outside the gene matches. There are 14 residues in the CDR3. The CDR3 DNA is TGTGCCAGTAGTAGAGACAGGGAAAGGACTGAAGCTTTCTTT. Amino acids: CASSRDRERTEAFF.

This clone showed up just a few times. CDR3 protein: CAWSGTENSPLHF. CDR3 nucleotide sequence: TGTGCCTGGAGTGGGACAGAGAATTCACCCCTCCACTTT. The chain joins TRBV30 to TRBJ1-6, with D perhaps matching TRBD1 (6 bases). The CDR3 runs 13 residues. Germline V lookup: CDR1 GTSNPN, CDR2 SVGIG (reference sequence). V was pared by 1 base and J by 7 bases, with 8 bases between.

This clone was observed a handful of times. V gene TRBV27 combines with J gene TRBJ2-3; TRBD2 aligns across 8 bases. The CDR3 is made up of 16 amino acids. V lost 2 bases, J lost 2 bases, and 6 bases stayed unmatched. CDR1 is MNHEY, CDR2 SMNVEV, per germline (reference sequence). The CDR3 region has the DNA TGTGCCAGCAGTTTAAATAGCGGGGTGATCACAGATACGCAGTATTTT. This codes for CASSLNSGVITDTQYF.

This clone occurred once. The identical CDR3 is also encoded by other nucleotide sequences in the sample. This chain links TRBV5-1 with TRBJ2-2; 7 nucleotides match TRBD1. CDR1 and CDR2 (germline): SGHRS, YFSETQ. Trimming at V came to 0 bases and at J to 5 bases, leaving 4 bases not matched to a gene. The CDR3 totals 15 residues. DNA of the CDR3: TGCGCCAGCAGCTTGGCACAGGGGTCGACCGGGGAGCTGTTTTTT. Its translation is CASSLAQGSTGELFF. The full variable domain, completed using reference TRBV5-1 and TRBJ2-2, is KAGVTQTPRYLIKTRGQQVTLSCSPISGHRSVSWYQQTPGQGLQFLFEYFSETQRNKGNFPGRFSGRQFSNSRSEMNVSTLELGDSALYLCASSLAQGSTGELFFGEGSRLTVL.

CDR3 DNA: TGTGCCAGCAGCGCCCACAACTCTGGGGCCAACGTCCTGACTTTC. It specifies CASSAHNSGANVLTF. The chain carries TRBV7-2 and TRBJ2-6; D is ambiguous. CDR1 and CDR2 from the germline V gene are SGHTA and FQGNSA. Trimming took 5 bases from V and 0 from J, leaving 8 bases between them. The CDR3 loop spans 15 amino acids.

This chain links TRBV19 with TRBJ2-2; maybe TRBD2 (5 bases). CDR1 and CDR2 (germline): LNHDA, SQIVND (reference sequence). V was cut by 9 bases and J by 0 bases, with 8 bases left in between. The length of the CDR3 is 13 residues. CDR3: CASGLANTGELFF. The CDR3 nucleotides are TGTGCCAGCGGACTCGCGAACACCGGGGAGCTGTTTTTT.

The rearrangement links TRBV28 to TRBJ2-1; 8 nucleotides align to TRBD2. Germline assignment: CDR1 MDHEN and CDR2 SYDVKM. V trimming: 6 bases; J trimming: 2 bases; junction bases outside the gene matches: 9. The CDR3 runs to 16 residues. The CDR3 nucleotides are TGTGCCAGCAGAACCTTTACGGGGGGGACCTACAATGAGCAGTTCTTC. Its translation: CASRTFTGGTYNEQFF.

V usage is TRBV6-1 and J usage is TRBJ1-5, with TRBD1 identical over 10 bases. This CDR3 spans 16 amino acids. The germline CDR1 and CDR2 sequences are MNHNS and SASEGT. Trimming took 3 bases from V and 4 from J; bases not matched to a gene: 6. The CDR3 here is CASSDPDRGRNQPQHF. CDR3 bases: TGTGCCAGCAGTGATCCGGACAGGGGGAGGAATCAGCCCCAGCATTTT.

Remarks on this clone: Other DNA sequences in the sample encode the same CDR3. This chain connects TRBV10-3 to TRBJ2-7; weak D call: TRBD1 (6 bases). The length of the CDR3 is 13 residues. Trimming pared 4 bases from V and 3 bases from J, leaving 10 bases between. CDR1 ENHRY and CDR2 SYGVKD come from the germline V gene. DNA of the CDR3: TGTGCCATCAGTGGTGGCAGGGGCTACGAGCAGTACTTC. Residues: CAISGGRGYEQYF.

This clone was detected many times. The chain joins TRBV5-6 to TRBJ1-2; TRBD1 aligns across 11 bases. Germline-derived CDR1 and CDR2 are SGHDT and YYEEEE. The CDR3 has 16 residues. The ends lost 0 bases at V and 2 bases at J; junction bases unmatched: 3. CDR3 nucleotides: TGTGCCAGCAGCTTGGTTTGGGACAGGGGGAACTATGGCTACACCTTC. It yields the protein CASSLVWDRGNYGYTF.

The chain has TRBV29-1 and TRBJ2-1; the D is unclear. This CDR3 spans 11 amino acids. Germline V gene data show CDR1 as SQVTM and CDR2 as ANQGSEA. The V end was cut by 6 bases, the J end by 10 bases, with 13 bases between. The CDR3 bases are TGCAGCGTCCTCACAGATTTGGAGCAGTTCTTC. Amino acids: CSVLTDLEQFF.

The chain links TRBV27 to TRBJ2-1, with D tentatively TRBD2 (6 bases). Per germline, CDR1 MNHEY and CDR2 SMNVEV (reference sequence). V was shortened by 5 bases and J by 0 bases, with 11 bases between the two germline ends. The CDR3 sequence is 15 residues long. CDR3 sequence: CASSISGGSYNEQFF. The CDR3 coding sequence is TGTGCCAGCAGTATTAGCGGAGGCTCCTACAATGAGCAGTTCTTC.